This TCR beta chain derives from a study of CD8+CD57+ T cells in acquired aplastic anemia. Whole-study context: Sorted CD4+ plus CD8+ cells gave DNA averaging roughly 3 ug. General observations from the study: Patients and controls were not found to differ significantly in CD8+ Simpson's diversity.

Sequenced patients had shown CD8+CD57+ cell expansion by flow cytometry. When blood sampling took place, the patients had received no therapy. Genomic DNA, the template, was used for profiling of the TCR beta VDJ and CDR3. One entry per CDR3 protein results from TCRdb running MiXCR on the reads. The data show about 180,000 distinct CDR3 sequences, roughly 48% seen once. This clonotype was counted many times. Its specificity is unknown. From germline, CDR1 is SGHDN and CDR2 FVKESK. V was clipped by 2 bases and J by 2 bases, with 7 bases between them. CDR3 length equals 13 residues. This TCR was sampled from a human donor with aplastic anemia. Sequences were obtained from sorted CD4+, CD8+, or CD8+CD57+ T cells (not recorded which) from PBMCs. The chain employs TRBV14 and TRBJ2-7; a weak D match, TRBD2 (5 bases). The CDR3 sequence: CASSQSGAYEQYF. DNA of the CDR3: TGTGCCAGCAGCCAATCCGGGGCCTACGAGCAGTACTTC.